The sample holds a few counts of the clone carrying this TCR beta chain. The antigen remains undetermined. The sample is drawn from a study of T-cell reconstitution after alpha-beta-depleted transplantation in children. Study-wide results and limits: Some patients' high day-60 TCRbeta diversity was traced to surviving recipient T cells and thymic progenitors. Expanded graft clones numbering several hundred reportedly gave rise to alpha-beta T cells about two months after transplant.

Unique molecular identifiers were built into the TCRbeta library. One entry per CDR3 protein results from TCRdb running MiXCR on the PCR reads. The data contain about 440,000 distinct CDR3 sequences, around 46% of them singletons. The CDR3 covers 17 residues. V was pared by 3 bases and J by 3 bases, with 11 bases of the junction left unmatched. CDR1 and CDR2 (germline): LGHNA, YNFKEQ. The specimen comprised PBMCs, sampled before TCRalphabeta/CD19-depleted stem cell transplant. This sequence was found in a girl aged 2-10 years with aplastic anemia, due to receive a stem cell transplant. The V gene is TRBV4-2, the J gene TRBJ2-1; 7 nucleotides match TRBD1. Here the CDR3 DNA reads TGTGCCAGCAGCCATCTCACCGGGGACAGCAACTACAATGAGCAGTTCTTC. Amino acid sequence: CASSHLTGDSNYNEQFF.